This is a list of T cell receptor beta chains from one sample in a study of cytomegalovirus exposure and HLA in healthy donors. This table comes from immunoSEQ multiplex PCR, and its TCRdb copy is limited to in-frame clones, with some not included. The sample contains tens of thousands of clones, about 73% of which appear only once. Sequenced input: PBMCs. The origin of the receptors is a woman aged 60 to 75 in good health and CMV-seropositive. The CDR3 runs from the conserved cysteine through the conserved F or W. D genes are given only for firm matches. The size of a clone is reported for some rows only, either as once, few or many, or as a class for expanded clones.

CDR3aa: CASSPPGQGITGELFF
CDR3nt: TGTGCCAGCTCACCACCCGGACAGGGGATCACCGGGGAGCTGTTTTTT
j_gene: TRBJ2-2
d_gene: TRBD1
abundance: .
v_gene: TRBV18

CDR3aa: CASSEDITGYGYTF
CDR3nt: TGTGCCAGCAGCGAAGATATAACTGGCTATGGCTACACCTTC
j_gene: TRBJ1-2
d_gene: .
abundance: .
v_gene: TRBV6-4

CDR3aa: CSVETSGGPNTGELFF
CDR3nt: TGCAGCGTTGAAACTAGCGGGGGGCCGAACACCGGGGAGCTGTTTTTT
j_gene: TRBJ2-2
d_gene: TRBD2
abundance: once
v_gene: TRBV29-1

CDR3aa: CASSPWTGVYGYTF
CDR3nt: TGTGCCAGCTCACCTTGGACAGGGGTCTATGGCTACACCTTC
j_gene: TRBJ1-2
d_gene: TRBD1
abundance: .
v_gene: TRBV18

CDR3aa: CASSGQGSLTNYGYTF
CDR3nt: TGTGCCAGTAGCGGACAGGGCTCACTTACTAACTATGGCTACACCTTC
j_gene: TRBJ1-2
d_gene: TRBD1
abundance: .
v_gene: TRBV19

CDR3aa: CASSLGTECEAFF
CDR3nt: TGTGCCAGCAGCTTAGGGACAGAGTGTGAAGCTTTCTTT
j_gene: TRBJ1-1
d_gene: .
abundance: .
v_gene: TRBV11-2

CDR3aa: CASSQGTAKRPEQYF
CDR3nt: TGTGCCAGCAGTCAGGGGACCGCGAAGAGGCCCGAGCAGTACTTC
j_gene: TRBJ2-7
d_gene: .
abundance: .
v_gene: TRBV6-6

CDR3aa: CASSLVTGRDTEAFF
CDR3nt: TGTGCCAGCAGCTTGGTCACAGGGAGGGACACTGAAGCTTTCTTT
j_gene: TRBJ1-1
d_gene: .
abundance: .
v_gene: TRBV5-6

CDR3aa: CASSGGRWYYEQYF
CDR3nt: TGTGCCAGCAGCGGAGGACGGTGGTACTACGAGCAGTACTTC
j_gene: TRBJ2-7
d_gene: .
abundance: .
v_gene: TRBV6-1

CDR3aa: CATVQQGAYGYTF
CDR3nt: TGTGCCACCGTACAACAGGGGGCCTATGGCTACACCTTC
j_gene: TRBJ1-2
d_gene: TRBD1
abundance: few
v_gene: TRBV5-6

CDR3aa: CASSLQGSSNSPLHF
CDR3nt: TGTGCCAGCAGCTTACAGGGGTCCTCTAATTCACCCCTCCACTTT
j_gene: TRBJ1-6
d_gene: .
abundance: .
v_gene: TRBV7-2

CDR3aa: CASSLGTSRLSEQFF
CDR3nt: TGTGCCAGCAGCTTAGGGACTAGCCGCCTTTCGGAGCAGTTCTTC
j_gene: TRBJ2-1
d_gene: TRBD2
abundance: .
v_gene: TRBV7-2

CDR3aa: CASSSGLDGETQYF
CDR3nt: TGTGCCAGCAGCTCGGGACTAGATGGGGAGACCCAGTACTTC
j_gene: TRBJ2-5
d_gene: TRBD2
abundance: .
v_gene: TRBV7-7

CDR3aa: CAWSGESYEQYF
CDR3nt: TGTGCCTGGAGTGGAGAATCCTACGAGCAGTACTTC
j_gene: TRBJ2-7
d_gene: .
abundance: .
v_gene: TRBV30

CDR3aa: CASSPGTVTGELFF
CDR3nt: TGCGCCAGCAGCCCAGGGACAGTGACCGGGGAGCTGTTTTTT
j_gene: TRBJ2-2
d_gene: TRBD1
abundance: .
v_gene: TRBV4-1

CDR3aa: CASSLITGTNYGYTF
CDR3nt: TGTGCCAGCAGTTTAATAACAGGGACGAACTATGGCTACACCTTC
j_gene: TRBJ1-2
d_gene: .
abundance: .
v_gene: TRBV28

CDR3aa: CASRKAGWGSEQYF
CDR3nt: TGTGCCAGCAGAAAAGCGGGGTGGGGGAGCGAGCAGTACTTC
j_gene: TRBJ2-7
d_gene: TRBD2
abundance: .
v_gene: TRBV7-9

CDR3aa: CASEAWQGSQTEAFF
CDR3nt: TGTGCCAGCGAAGCTTGGCAGGGTTCTCAGACTGAAGCTTTCTTT
j_gene: TRBJ1-1
d_gene: .
abundance: .
v_gene: TRBV7-9

CDR3aa: CASSVRGTSGDYEQYF
CDR3nt: TGTGCCAGCAGCGTTAGGGGGACTAGCGGGGACTACGAGCAGTACTTC
j_gene: TRBJ2-7
d_gene: TRBD2
abundance: .
v_gene: TRBV7-8

CDR3aa: CASSWGGGREQFF
CDR3nt: TGTGCCAGCAGCTGGGGAGGGGGACGCGAGCAGTTCTTC
j_gene: TRBJ2-1
d_gene: .
abundance: .
v_gene: TRBV7-6

CDR3aa: CASSLTRGSSYNSPLHF
CDR3nt: TGTGCCAGCAGTTTAACGAGGGGGAGCTCCTATAATTCACCCCTCCACTTT
j_gene: TRBJ1-6
d_gene: .
abundance: .
v_gene: TRBV27

CDR3aa: CASSSTGGSNQPQHF
CDR3nt: TGTGCCAGCAGTTCAACAGGGGGCAGCAATCAGCCCCAGCATTTT
j_gene: TRBJ1-5
d_gene: TRBD1
abundance: few
v_gene: TRBV2

CDR3aa: CASSRQGADTQYF
CDR3nt: TGTGCCAGCAGCCGACAGGGGGCAGATACGCAGTATTTT
j_gene: TRBJ2-3
d_gene: TRBD1
abundance: .
v_gene: TRBV6-5

CDR3aa: CASGLVLFPSGSYNEQFF
CDR3nt: TGTGCTAGTGGTTTGGTACTATTCCCTAGCGGGTCCTACAATGAGCAGTTCTTC
j_gene: TRBJ2-1
d_gene: TRBD2
abundance: .
v_gene: TRBV12-5

CDR3aa: CASTPGGGAGELFF
CDR3nt: TGTGCCAGCACTCCAGGCGGGGGGGCCGGGGAGCTGTTTTTT
j_gene: TRBJ2-2
d_gene: TRBD2
abundance: .
v_gene: TRBV27

CDR3aa: CASSEFRGSYEQYF
CDR3nt: TGTGCCAGCAGTGAATTTAGGGGCTCCTACGAGCAGTACTTC
j_gene: TRBJ2-7
d_gene: .
abundance: .
v_gene: TRBV6-1

CDR3aa: CASSSRGDIQYF
CDR3nt: TGTGCCAGCAGCTCCCGGGGGGACATTCAGTACTTC
j_gene: TRBJ2-4
d_gene: TRBD2
abundance: few
v_gene: TRBV5-4

CDR3aa: CASTTRGGGYTF
CDR3nt: TGTGCCAGCACGACGAGAGGGGGAGGCTACACCTTC
j_gene: TRBJ1-2
d_gene: .
abundance: .
v_gene: TRBV7-9

CDR3aa: CASSYTGTRSTDTQYF
CDR3nt: TGTGCCAGCAGCTATACCGGGACTAGGAGCACAGATACGCAGTATTTT
j_gene: TRBJ2-3
d_gene: TRBD2
abundance: .
v_gene: TRBV5-4

CDR3aa: CASSLVYGYTF
CDR3nt: TGTGCCAGCAGCTTAGTCTACGGCTACACCTTC
j_gene: TRBJ1-2
d_gene: .
abundance: .
v_gene: TRBV7-2

CDR3aa: CASSPSTGGQYF
CDR3nt: TGTGCCAGCAGTCCGTCAACAGGGGGGCAGTACTTC
j_gene: TRBJ2-7
d_gene: TRBD1
abundance: .
v_gene: TRBV6-5

CDR3aa: CASSLTQGNTEAFF
CDR3nt: TGTGCCAGCAGCTTGACACAGGGGAACACTGAAGCTTTCTTT
j_gene: TRBJ1-1
d_gene: .
abundance: .
v_gene: TRBV7-2

CDR3aa: CASSSGGTGIYEQYF
CDR3nt: TGTGCCAGCAGCTCGGGCGGGACGGGGATCTACGAGCAGTACTTC
j_gene: TRBJ2-7
d_gene: .
abundance: .
v_gene: TRBV5-4

CDR3aa: CASSDIWGGTDTQYF
CDR3nt: TGTGCCAGCAGCGACATATGGGGGGGCACAGATACGCAGTATTTT
j_gene: TRBJ2-3
d_gene: .
abundance: few
v_gene: TRBV7-2

CDR3aa: CASSLSGGRTDTQYF
CDR3nt: TGTGCTAGCAGCTTAAGCGGGGGGCGGACAGATACGCAGTATTTT
j_gene: TRBJ2-3
d_gene: TRBD2
abundance: .
v_gene: TRBV7-7

CDR3aa: CSASTYEQYF
CDR3nt: TGCAGTGCTAGCACCTACGAGCAGTACTTC
j_gene: TRBJ2-7
d_gene: .
abundance: .
v_gene: TRBV20-1

CDR3aa: CASMLSSNQPQHF
CDR3nt: TGTGCCAGCATGCTCAGTAGCAATCAGCCCCAGCATTTT
j_gene: TRBJ1-5
d_gene: .
abundance: .
v_gene: TRBV6-1

CDR3aa: CASSDSSNQPQHF
CDR3nt: TGTGCCAGCTCTGACAGCTCCAATCAGCCCCAGCATTTT
j_gene: TRBJ1-5
d_gene: .
abundance: .
v_gene: TRBV18

CDR3aa: CASSGHMNTEAFF
CDR3nt: TGTGCCAGCAGCGGACACATGAACACTGAAGCTTTCTTT
j_gene: TRBJ1-1
d_gene: .
abundance: .
v_gene: TRBV9

CDR3aa: CSVDQGADTIYF
CDR3nt: TGCAGCGTTGACCAGGGGGCAGACACCATATATTTT
j_gene: TRBJ1-3
d_gene: TRBD1
abundance: .
v_gene: TRBV29-1

CDR3aa: CASSQDRQGVTVRGYTF
CDR3nt: TGCGCCAGCAGCCAAGACCGACAGGGAGTTACAGTTCGTGGCTACACCTTC
j_gene: TRBJ1-2
d_gene: TRBD1
abundance: .
v_gene: TRBV4-1

CDR3aa: CSVEDPYGSGGSGGETQYF
CDR3nt: TGCAGCGTTGAAGACCCCTATGGTAGCGGGGGATCCGGTGGGGAGACCCAGTACTTC
j_gene: TRBJ2-5
d_gene: TRBD2
abundance: few
v_gene: TRBV29-1

CDR3aa: CASSLDRQSPYNEQFF
CDR3nt: TGTGCCAGCAGCTTAGATCGACAGTCACCTTACAATGAGCAGTTCTTC
j_gene: TRBJ2-1
d_gene: .
abundance: few
v_gene: TRBV5-5

CDR3aa: CASSYNAGVKETQYF
CDR3nt: TGTGCCAGCAGTTATAATGCCGGGGTCAAAGAGACCCAGTACTTC
j_gene: TRBJ2-5
d_gene: .
abundance: .
v_gene: TRBV6-5

CDR3aa: CASSRGDRGGSNSPLHF
CDR3nt: TGTGCCAGCAGCCGCGGGGACAGGGGAGGAAGTAATTCACCCCTCCACTTT
j_gene: TRBJ1-6
d_gene: TRBD1
abundance: .
v_gene: TRBV5-8

CDR3aa: CASSQGLAGSSYEQYF
CDR3nt: TGCGCCAGCAGCCAGGGACTAGCGGGCTCCTCCTACGAGCAGTACTTC
j_gene: TRBJ2-7
d_gene: TRBD2
abundance: .
v_gene: TRBV4-1

CDR3aa: CASSLGRGGQGIEQYF
CDR3nt: TGTGCCAGCAGCTTAGGACGGGGGGGACAGGGGATCGAGCAGTACTTC
j_gene: TRBJ2-7
d_gene: TRBD1
abundance: .
v_gene: TRBV7-2

CDR3aa: CASSLDQGTNTEAFF
CDR3nt: TGCGCCAGCAGCTTGGATCAGGGGACGAACACTGAAGCTTTCTTT
j_gene: TRBJ1-1
d_gene: .
abundance: once
v_gene: TRBV5-1

CDR3aa: CSVGTSGTDTQYF
CDR3nt: TGCAGCGTCGGGACTAGCGGGACAGATACGCAGTATTTT
j_gene: TRBJ2-3
d_gene: TRBD2
abundance: .
v_gene: TRBV29-1

CDR3aa: CASSPDRANSPLHF
CDR3nt: TGTGCCAGCAGCCCGGACAGGGCAAATTCACCCCTCCACTTT
j_gene: TRBJ1-6
d_gene: TRBD1
abundance: .
v_gene: TRBV27

CDR3aa: CASIGKGASEAFF
CDR3nt: TGTGCCAGTATCGGGAAGGGGGCGTCTGAAGCTTTCTTT
j_gene: TRBJ1-1
d_gene: TRBD1
abundance: .
v_gene: TRBV19

CDR3aa: CSVANFNGGAFF
CDR3nt: TGCAGCGTTGCCAACTTCAACGGCGGAGCTTTCTTT
j_gene: TRBJ1-1
d_gene: .
abundance: .
v_gene: TRBV29-1

CDR3aa: CASSIQITDTQYF
CDR3nt: TGTGCCAGCAGTATACAGATCACAGATACGCAGTATTTT
j_gene: TRBJ2-3
d_gene: .
abundance: .
v_gene: TRBV2

CDR3aa: CASSPEAQRSYEQYF
CDR3nt: TGCGCCAGCAGCCCGGAGGCACAAAGGTCCTACGAGCAGTACTTC
j_gene: TRBJ2-7
d_gene: .
abundance: .
v_gene: TRBV5-1